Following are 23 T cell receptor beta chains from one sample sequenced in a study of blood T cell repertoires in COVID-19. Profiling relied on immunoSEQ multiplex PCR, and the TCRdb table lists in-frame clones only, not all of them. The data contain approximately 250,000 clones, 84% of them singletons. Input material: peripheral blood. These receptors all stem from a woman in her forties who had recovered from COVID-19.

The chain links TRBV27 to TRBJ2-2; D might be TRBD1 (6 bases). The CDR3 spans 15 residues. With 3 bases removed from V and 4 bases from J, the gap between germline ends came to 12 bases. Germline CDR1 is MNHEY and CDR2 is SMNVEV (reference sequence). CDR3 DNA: TGTGCCAGCAGTTTTGCAGGGGCCCTCACCGGGGAGCTGTTTTTT. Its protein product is CASSFAGALTGELFF.

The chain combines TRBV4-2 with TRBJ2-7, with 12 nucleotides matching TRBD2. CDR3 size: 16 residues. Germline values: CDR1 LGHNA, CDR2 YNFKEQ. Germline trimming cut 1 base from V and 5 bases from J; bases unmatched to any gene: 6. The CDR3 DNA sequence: TGTGCCAGCAGCCAAGGATCTAGCGGGGGGGACCACGAGCAGTACTTC. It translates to CASSQGSSGGDHEQYF.

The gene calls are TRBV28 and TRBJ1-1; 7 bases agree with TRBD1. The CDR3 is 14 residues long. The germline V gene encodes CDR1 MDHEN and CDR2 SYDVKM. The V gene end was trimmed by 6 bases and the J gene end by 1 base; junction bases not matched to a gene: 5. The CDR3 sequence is CASSPGQWNTEAFF. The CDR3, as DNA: TGTGCCAGCAGCCCGGGACAGTGGAACACTGAAGCTTTCTTT.

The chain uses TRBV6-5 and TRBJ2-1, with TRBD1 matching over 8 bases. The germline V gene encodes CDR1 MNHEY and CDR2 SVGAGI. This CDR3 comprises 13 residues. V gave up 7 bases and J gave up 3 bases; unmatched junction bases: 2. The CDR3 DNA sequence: TGTGCCAGCACAGGGGGCTACTACAATGAGCAGTTCTTC. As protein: CASTGGYYNEQFF.

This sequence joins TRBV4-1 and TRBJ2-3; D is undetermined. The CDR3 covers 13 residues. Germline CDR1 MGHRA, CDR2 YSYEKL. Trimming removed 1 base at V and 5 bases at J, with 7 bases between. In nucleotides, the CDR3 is TGCGCCAGCAGCCAAGTGGAGAGAGATACGCAGTATTTT. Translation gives CASSQVERDTQYF.

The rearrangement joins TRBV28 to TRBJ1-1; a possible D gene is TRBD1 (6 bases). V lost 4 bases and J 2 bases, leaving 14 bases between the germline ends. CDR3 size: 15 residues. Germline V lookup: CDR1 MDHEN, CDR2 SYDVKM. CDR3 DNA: TGTGCCAGCAGTTCAGGGGAACAGGGAAACACTGAAGCTTTCTTT. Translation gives CASSSGEQGNTEAFF.

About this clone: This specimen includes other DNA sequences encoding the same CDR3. The DNA for the CDR3 is TGCGCCAGCAGCTTTGAGTTCTCTGGGGCCAACGTCCTGACTTTC. Protein product: CASSFEFSGANVLTF. The rearrangement uses TRBV5-1 and TRBJ2-6; D is ambiguous. Trimming left V 2 bases short and J 0 bases short, with 6 bases between. Looked up from germline, CDR1 is SGHRS and CDR2 is YFSETQ. The CDR3 has 15 amino acids.

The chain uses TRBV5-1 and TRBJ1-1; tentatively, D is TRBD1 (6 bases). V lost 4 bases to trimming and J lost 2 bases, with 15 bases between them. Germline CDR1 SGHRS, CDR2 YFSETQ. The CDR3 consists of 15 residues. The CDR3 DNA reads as TGCGCCAGCAGCCCAGGACAGCTACTAAACACTGAAGCTTTCTTT. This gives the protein CASSPGQLLNTEAFF.

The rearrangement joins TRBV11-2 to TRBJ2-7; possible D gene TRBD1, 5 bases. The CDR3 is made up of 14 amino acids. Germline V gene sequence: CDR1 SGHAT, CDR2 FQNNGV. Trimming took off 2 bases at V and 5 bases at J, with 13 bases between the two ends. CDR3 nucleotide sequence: TGTGCCAGCAGCTTACTAAAGGGGCCCCACGAGCAGTACTTC. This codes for CASSLLKGPHEQYF.

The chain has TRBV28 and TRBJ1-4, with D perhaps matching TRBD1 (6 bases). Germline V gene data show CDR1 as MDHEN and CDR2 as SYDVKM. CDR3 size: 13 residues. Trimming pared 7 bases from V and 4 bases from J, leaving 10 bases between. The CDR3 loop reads CASNGQLNEKLFF. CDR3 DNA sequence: TGTGCCAGCAATGGACAGCTTAATGAAAAACTGTTTTTT.

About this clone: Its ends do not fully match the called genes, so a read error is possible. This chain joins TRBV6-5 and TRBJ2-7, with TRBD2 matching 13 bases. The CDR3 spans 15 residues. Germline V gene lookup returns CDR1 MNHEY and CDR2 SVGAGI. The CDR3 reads CASSNSGLAGFEQYF. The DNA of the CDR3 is TGTGCCAGCAGTAACTCGGGACTAGCGGGGTTTGAGCAGTACTTC.

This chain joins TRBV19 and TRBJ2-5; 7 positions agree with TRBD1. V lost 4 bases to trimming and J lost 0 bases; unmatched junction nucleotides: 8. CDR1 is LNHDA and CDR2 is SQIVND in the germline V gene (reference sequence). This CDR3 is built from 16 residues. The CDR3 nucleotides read TGTGCCAGTAGTACAGACCGGGGACAGAACCAAGAGACCCAGTACTTC. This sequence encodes CASSTDRGQNQETQYF.

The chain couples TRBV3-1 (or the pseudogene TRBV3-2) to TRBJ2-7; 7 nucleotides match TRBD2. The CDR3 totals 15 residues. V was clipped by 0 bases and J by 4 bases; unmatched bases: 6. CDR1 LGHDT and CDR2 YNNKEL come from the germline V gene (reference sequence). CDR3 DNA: TGTGCCAGCAGCCAAGACTGGGGGGGAAGGTACGAGCAGTACTTC. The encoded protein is CASSQDWGGRYEQYF.

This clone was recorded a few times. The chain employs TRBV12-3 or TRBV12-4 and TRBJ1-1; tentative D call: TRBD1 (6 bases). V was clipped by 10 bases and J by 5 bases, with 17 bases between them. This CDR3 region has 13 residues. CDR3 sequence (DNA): TGTGCCACAAATTCAGGGGAGTTTACTGAAGCTTTCTTT. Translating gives CATNSGEFTEAFF.

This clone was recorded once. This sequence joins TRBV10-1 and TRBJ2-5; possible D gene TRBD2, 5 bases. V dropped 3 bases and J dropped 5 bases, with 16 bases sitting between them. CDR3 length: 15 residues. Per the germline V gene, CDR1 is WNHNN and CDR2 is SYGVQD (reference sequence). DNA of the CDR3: TGCGCCAGCAGTGACCACGGTGCTAGCATGGAGACCCAGTACTTC. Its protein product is CASSDHGASMETQYF.

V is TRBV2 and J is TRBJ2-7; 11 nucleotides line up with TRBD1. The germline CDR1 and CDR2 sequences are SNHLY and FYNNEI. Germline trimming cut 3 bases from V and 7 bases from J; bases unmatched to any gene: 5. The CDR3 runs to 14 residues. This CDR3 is CASSDPDRGREQYF. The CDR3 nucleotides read TGTGCCAGCAGTGATCCGGACAGGGGGCGTGAGCAGTACTTC.

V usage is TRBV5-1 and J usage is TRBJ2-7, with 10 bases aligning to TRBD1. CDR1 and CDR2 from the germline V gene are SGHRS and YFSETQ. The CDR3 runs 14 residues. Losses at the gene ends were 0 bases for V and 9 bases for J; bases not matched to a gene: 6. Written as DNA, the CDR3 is TGCGCCAGCAGCTTGGCCGGGGACAGGGGTGGGCAGTACTTC. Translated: CASSLAGDRGGQYF.

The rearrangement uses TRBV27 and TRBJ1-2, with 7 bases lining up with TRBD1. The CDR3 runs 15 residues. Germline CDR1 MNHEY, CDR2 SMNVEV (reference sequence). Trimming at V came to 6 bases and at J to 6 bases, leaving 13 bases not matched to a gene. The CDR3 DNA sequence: TGTGCCAGCAGCTCCGGGACCGACAGGGCTAATGGCTACACCTTC. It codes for CASSSGTDRANGYTF.

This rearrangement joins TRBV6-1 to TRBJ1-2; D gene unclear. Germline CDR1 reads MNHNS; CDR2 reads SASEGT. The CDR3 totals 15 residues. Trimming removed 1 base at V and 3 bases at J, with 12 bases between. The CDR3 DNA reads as TGTGCCAGCAGTGAAGTGCGCGGAGGATACTATGGCTACACCTTC. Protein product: CASSEVRGGYYGYTF.

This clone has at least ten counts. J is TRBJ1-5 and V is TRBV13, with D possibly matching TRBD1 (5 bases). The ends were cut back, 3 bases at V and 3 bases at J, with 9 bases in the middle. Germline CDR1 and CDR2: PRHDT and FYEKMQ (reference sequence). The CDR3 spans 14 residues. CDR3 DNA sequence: TGTGCCAGCAGCTTTGCCAGGGACAATCAGCCCCAGCATTTT. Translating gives CASSFARDNQPQHF. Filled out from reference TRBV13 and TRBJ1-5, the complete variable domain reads AAGVIQSPRHLIKEKRETATLKCYPIPRHDTVYWYQQGPGQDPQFLISFYEKMQSDKGSIPDRFSAQQFSDYHSELNMSSLELGDSALYFCASSFARDNQPQHFGDGTRLSIL.

CDR3 DNA sequence: TGTGCCAGCAGCTCAGTCGCCGGGACAGGGGGTTACAATGAGCAGTTCTTC. Residues: CASSSVAGTGGYNEQFF. The chain has TRBV7-9 and TRBJ2-1, with 11 bases that match TRBD1. The CDR3 sequence is 17 residues long. Per the germline V gene, CDR1 is SEHNR and CDR2 is FQNEAQ (reference sequence). With 4 bases clipped from V and 4 bases from J, the junction kept 9 bases outside the gene matches.

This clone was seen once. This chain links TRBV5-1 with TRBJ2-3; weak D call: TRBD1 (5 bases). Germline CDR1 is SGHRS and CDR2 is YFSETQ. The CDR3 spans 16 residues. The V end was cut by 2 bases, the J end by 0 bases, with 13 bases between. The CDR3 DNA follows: TGCGCCAGCAGCTTCGGACAAACGTCTAGCACAGATACGCAGTATTTT. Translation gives CASSFGQTSSTDTQYF.

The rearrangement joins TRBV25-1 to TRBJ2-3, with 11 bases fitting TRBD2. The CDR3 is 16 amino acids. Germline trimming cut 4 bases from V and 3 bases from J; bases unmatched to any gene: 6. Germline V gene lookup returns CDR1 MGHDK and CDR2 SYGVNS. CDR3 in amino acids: CASSARLAGRTDTQYF. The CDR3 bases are TGTGCCAGCAGTGCCCGACTAGCGGGGAGAACAGATACGCAGTATTTT. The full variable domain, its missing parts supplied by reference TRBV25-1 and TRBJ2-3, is EADIYQTPRYLVIGTGKKITLECSQTMGHDKMYWYQQDPGMELHLIHYSYGVNSTEKGDLSSESTVSRIRTEHFPLTLESARPSHTSQYLCASSARLAGRTDTQYFGPGTRLTVL.